The 21 T cell receptor beta chains below were found in one sample sequenced in a study of spatial heterogeneity in lung cancer. The sample's time point: sample taken at primary tumor resection. TCRdb independently ran MiXCR on the 5' RACE reads; one entry per CDR3 protein. The sample has tens of thousands of distinct CDR3 sequences, around 7.3% seen once; the top ten hold almost 7%. This specimen was PBMCs, taken at surgery. These receptors were obtained from a male donor with early-stage non-small cell lung cancer.

This clonotype was seen many times. V gene TRBV12-3 or TRBV12-4 combines with J gene TRBJ1-5; the D gene is possibly TRBD1 (6 bases). V was shortened by 6 bases and J by 6 bases, with 15 bases between the two germline ends. The CDR3 loop spans 14 amino acids. CDR3: CASSLSGGSQPQHF. Written as DNA, the CDR3 is TGTGCCAGCAGCCTATCGGGGGGCTCTCAGCCCCAGCATTTT.

This clonotype was seen many times. This chain uses TRBV6-2 or TRBV6-3 with TRBJ2-4; a weak D match, TRBD2 (5 bases). Germline CDR1 reads MNHEY; CDR2 reads SVGEGT. The CDR3 consists of 17 residues. Trimming took off 5 bases at V and 0 bases at J, with 17 bases between the two ends. The CDR3 DNA is TGTGCCAGCAGTCGAGCGGACGCTGCCCTAGCCAAAAACATTCAGTACTTC. Encoded protein: CASSRADAALAKNIQYF.

In this sample, this clonotype turned up many times. The chain links TRBV2 to TRBJ1-5; tentative D call: TRBD1 (6 bases). The CDR3 covers 13 residues. With 9 bases removed from V and 6 bases from J, the gap between germline ends came to 15 bases. Germline-derived CDR1 and CDR2 are SNHLY and FYNNEI. The CDR3 region has the DNA TGTGCCAGTAGGACAGATCAAGGTCAGCCCCAGCATTTT. Its protein is CASRTDQGQPQHF.

Only a few counts were recorded for this clonotype. V is TRBV24-1 and J is TRBJ2-3; 9 positions agree with TRBD1. CDR1 and CDR2 (germline): KGHDR, SFDVKD. This CDR3 region has 18 residues. The trim removed 5 bases at V and 2 bases at J, leaving 13 bases unmatched. CDR3 loop: CATSGRLPGQGPTDTQYF. As DNA, the CDR3 is TGTGCCACCAGTGGCCGGCTGCCGGGACAGGGACCCACAGATACGCAGTATTTT.

Ten or more counts support this clonotype. The chain employs TRBV25-1 and TRBJ2-3, with a weak D call TRBD2 (6 bases). The V gene lost 1 base and the J gene lost 6 bases, with 8 bases spanning the gap. CDR3 length equals 13 residues. Germline CDR1 is MGHDK and CDR2 is SYGVNS. DNA for the CDR3: TGTGCCAGCAGTGAATTGGCGGGGGATACGCAGTATTTT. Residues: CASSELAGDTQYF.

V usage is TRBV7-2 and J usage is TRBJ2-4; D gene ambiguous. The germline V and J ends were trimmed by 2 bases and 6 bases, with 8 bases remaining between them. Germline lookup yields CDR1 SGHTA and CDR2 FQGNSA. This CDR3 contains 13 residues. The chain's CDR3 is CASSLLQPNIQYF. CDR3 DNA sequence: TGTGCCAGCAGCTTACTACAGCCAAACATTCAGTACTTC.

The table lists this clonotype with a few counts. The V and J genes are TRBV5-1 and TRBJ2-1; TRBD1 agrees at 8 bases. The CDR3 runs 14 residues. From germline, CDR1 is SGHRS and CDR2 YFSETQ. Trimming removed 3 bases from V and 8 bases from J; junction bases left unmatched: 7. CDR3 in DNA: TGCGCCAGCAGCTCTCGGGACAGGCCCCATGAGCAGTTCTTC. Translation: CASSSRDRPHEQFF.

This clonotype was picked up many times. V usage is TRBV3-1 and J usage is TRBJ1-2; D is ambiguous. CDR3 length equals 13 residues. Trimming cost V 2 bases and J 6 bases, with 10 bases left between them. The V gene's germline CDR1 is LGHDT and CDR2 YNNKEL (reference sequence). This CDR3 reads CASSQQKSDGYTF. As DNA, the CDR3 is TGTGCCAGCAGCCAACAGAAGAGCGATGGCTACACCTTC.

This clonotype turned up a few times. V gene TRBV6-5 combines with J gene TRBJ2-4; tentative D call: TRBD2 (5 bases). Germline-derived CDR1 and CDR2 are MNHEY and SVGAGI. The V end was cut by 2 bases, the J end by 3 bases, with 20 bases between. The CDR3 is 18 amino acids. The CDR3 DNA reads as TGTGCCAGCAGTTACCTTCGGGGTAAAGGTTCAGGCAAAAACATTCAGTACTTC. Protein: CASSYLRGKGSGKNIQYF.

This clonotype was recorded a few times. The chain uses TRBV6-6 and TRBJ2-5; 7 nucleotides align to TRBD2. The J segment lost 5 bases and the V segment lost 7 bases, leaving 7 bases of the junction unmatched. This CDR3 spans 13 amino acids. Germline lookup yields CDR1 MNHNY and CDR2 SVGAGI (reference sequence). CDR3: CASTPLASETQYF. CDR3 DNA sequence: TGTGCCAGCACTCCACTAGCGAGCGAGACCCAGTACTTC.

This clonotype occurred many times. V is TRBV4-1 and J is TRBJ2-7; possible D gene TRBD1, 5 bases. V lost 1 base and J lost 2, with 12 bases in between. The germline CDR1 and CDR2 sequences are MGHRA and YSYEKL. This CDR3 spans 15 amino acids. This CDR3 reads CASSQGGEATYEQYF. The CDR3 DNA sequence: TGCGCCAGCAGCCAAGGGGGCGAAGCCACCTACGAGCAGTACTTC.

This clonotype was seen repeatedly, ten times or more. The chain links TRBV27 to TRBJ1-2; TRBD1 might be the D (5 bases). CDR1 and CDR2 (germline): MNHEY, SMNVEV (reference sequence). Trimming stripped 5 bases from V and 0 bases from J, with 13 bases between. There are 15 residues in the CDR3. The CDR3 region is CASSRDGGTNYGYTF. The CDR3 DNA is TGTGCCAGCAGTCGGGACGGGGGAACTAACTATGGCTACACCTTC.

V and J are TRBV10-1 and TRBJ2-2; D call uncertain. Trimming left V 4 bases short and J 3 bases short, with 6 bases between. This CDR3 spans 13 amino acids. CDR1 and CDR2 from the germline V gene are WNHNN and SYGVQD (reference sequence). The CDR3 loop is CASSVGHTGELFF. The CDR3 DNA reads TGCGCCAGCAGTGTAGGTCACACCGGGGAGCTGTTTTTT.

This rearrangement joins TRBV4-3 to TRBJ2-1; D not certain. CDR3 length equals 15 residues. V was trimmed by 0 bases and J by 8 bases, leaving 14 bases between them. Germline assignment: CDR1 LGHNA and CDR2 YSLEER. CDR3 residues: CASSQDEGSSDEQFF. The CDR3 region has the DNA TGCGCCAGCAGCCAAGATGAAGGCTCCTCCGATGAGCAGTTCTTC.

This clonotype was seen a handful of times. J is TRBJ2-1 and V is TRBV11-3, with 10 bases aligning to TRBD1. The germline CDR1 and CDR2 sequences are SGHNT and YENEEA. V lost 5 bases, J lost 9 bases, and 7 bases stayed unmatched. This CDR3 region has 14 residues. Here the CDR3 reads CASSHAGTGVEQFF. Here the CDR3 DNA reads TGTGCCAGCAGCCACGCCGGGACAGGGGTTGAGCAGTTCTTC.

In its sample, this clonotype was seen many times. This sequence joins TRBV7-9 and TRBJ2-3; D is possibly TRBD2 (6 bases). The CDR3 sequence is 18 residues long. V was cut by 5 bases and J by 4 bases, with 25 bases left in between. Germline values: CDR1 SEHNR, CDR2 FQNEAQ (reference sequence). The CDR3 nucleotides are TGTGCCAGCAGCCCCCCACAGGTGTTGGTAGCGGCGGCAGATACGCAGTATTTT. It codes for CASSPPQVLVAAADTQYF.

The genes are TRBV6-6 and TRBJ2-3; TRBD2 aligns across 9 bases. The CDR3 spans 20 residues. Germline CDR1 is MNHNY and CDR2 is SVGAGI (reference sequence). After removal of 6 bases from V and 1 base from J, the junction contained 20 bases not matched to a gene. The CDR3 DNA reads TGTGCCAGCAGATTGATAGGCTCCGGAGGTCTAGCGGGGCGCACAGATACGCAGTATTTT. Protein sequence: CASRLIGSGGLAGRTDTQYF.

In its sample, this clonotype was seen many times. The CDR3 spells CASSLALPRLAGNANTGELFF. In DNA form, the CDR3 reads TGTGCCAGCAGCTTAGCCCTCCCTAGACTAGCGGGTAACGCGAACACCGGGGAGCTGTTTTTT. The J gene is TRBJ2-2, the V gene TRBV7-9, with 10 nucleotides matching TRBD2. Trimming took 0 bases from V and 0 from J; bases not matched to a gene: 13. CDR1 SEHNR and CDR2 FQNEAQ come from the germline V gene (reference sequence). This CDR3 is 21 amino acids long.

This clonotype was counted at least ten times. V gene TRBV4-2 combines with J gene TRBJ1-2, with D possibly being TRBD1 (6 bases). CDR1 and CDR2 (germline): LGHNA, YNFKEQ. Deletions cut 6 bases from V and 4 bases from J, with 18 bases between. CDR3 length: 15 amino acids. CDR3 in DNA: TGTGCCAGCAGGCCTACTCAGGGGCCGGCCTATGGCTACACCTTC. The encoded protein is CASRPTQGPAYGYTF.

This clonotype was counted only a few times. J is TRBJ2-1 and V is TRBV5-1; TRBD2 aligns across 11 bases. The V gene's germline CDR1 is SGHRS and CDR2 YFSETQ. After removal of 3 bases from V and 7 bases from J, the junction contained 6 bases not matched to a gene. CDR3 size: 15 residues. The CDR3 loop is CASSSGTSGENEQFF. CDR3 in DNA: TGCGCCAGCAGCTCCGGGACTAGCGGCGAAAATGAGCAGTTCTTC.

This clonotype appeared a few times. This chain links TRBV7-9 with TRBJ1-5; D uncertain. Trimming stripped 6 bases from V and 5 bases from J, with 11 bases between. The CDR3 contains 13 residues. Per the germline V gene, CDR1 is SEHNR and CDR2 is FQNEAQ (reference sequence). DNA of the CDR3: TGTGCCAGCAGTCGTTGGCGTGATCAGCCCCAGCATTTT. It translates to CASSRWRDQPQHF. Full variable domain (missing parts from reference TRBV7-9 and TRBJ1-5): DTGVSQNPRHKITKRGQNVTFRCDPISEHNRLYWYRQTLGQGPEFLTYFQNEAQLEKSRLLSDRFSAERPKGSFSTLEIQRTEQGDSAMYLCASSRWRDQPQHFGDGTRLSIL.